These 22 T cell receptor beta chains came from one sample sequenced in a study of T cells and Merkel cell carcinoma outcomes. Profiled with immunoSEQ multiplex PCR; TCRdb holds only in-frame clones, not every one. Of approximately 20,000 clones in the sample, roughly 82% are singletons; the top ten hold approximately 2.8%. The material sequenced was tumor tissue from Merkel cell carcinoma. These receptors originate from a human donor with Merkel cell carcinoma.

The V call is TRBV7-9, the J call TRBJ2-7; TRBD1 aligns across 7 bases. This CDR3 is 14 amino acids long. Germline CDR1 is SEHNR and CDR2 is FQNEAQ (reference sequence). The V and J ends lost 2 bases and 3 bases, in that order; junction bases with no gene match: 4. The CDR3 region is CASSLPRDSYEQYF. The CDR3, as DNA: TGTGCCAGCAGCTTACCACGGGACAGCTACGAGCAGTACTTC.

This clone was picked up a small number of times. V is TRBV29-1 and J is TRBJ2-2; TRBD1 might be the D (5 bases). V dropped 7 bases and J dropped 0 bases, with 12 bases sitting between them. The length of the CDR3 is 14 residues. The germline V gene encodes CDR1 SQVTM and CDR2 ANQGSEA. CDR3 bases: TGCAGCGCCTCCGACAGTCCGAACACCGGGGAGCTGTTTTTT. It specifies CSASDSPNTGELFF.

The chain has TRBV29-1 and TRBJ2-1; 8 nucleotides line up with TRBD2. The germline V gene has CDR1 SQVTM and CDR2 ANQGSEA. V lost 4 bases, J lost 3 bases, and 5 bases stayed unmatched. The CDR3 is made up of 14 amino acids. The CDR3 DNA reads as TGCAGCGTTGGACTAGCGTCCAACTACAATGAGCAGTTCTTC. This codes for CSVGLASNYNEQFF.

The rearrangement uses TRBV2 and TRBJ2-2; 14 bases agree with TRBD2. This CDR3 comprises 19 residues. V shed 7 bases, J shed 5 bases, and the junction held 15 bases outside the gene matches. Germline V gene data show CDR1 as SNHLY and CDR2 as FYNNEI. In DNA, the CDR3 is TGTGCCAGCACCGGATCGACTAGCGGGGGGGCCGTGGGTACCGGGGAGCTGTTTTTT. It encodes CASTGSTSGGAVGTGELFF.

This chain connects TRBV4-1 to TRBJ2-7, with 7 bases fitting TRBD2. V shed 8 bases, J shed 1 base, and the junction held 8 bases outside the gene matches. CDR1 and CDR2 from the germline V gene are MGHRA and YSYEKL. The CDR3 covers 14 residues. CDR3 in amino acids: CASGRGAGSYEQYF. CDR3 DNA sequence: TGCGCCAGCGGCCGGGGAGCGGGGTCCTACGAGCAGTACTTC.

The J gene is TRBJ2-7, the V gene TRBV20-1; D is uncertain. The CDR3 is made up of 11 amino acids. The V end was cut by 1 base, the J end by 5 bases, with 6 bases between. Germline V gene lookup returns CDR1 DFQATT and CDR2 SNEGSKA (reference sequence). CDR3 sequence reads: CSARGANEQYF. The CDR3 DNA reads TGCAGTGCTAGAGGGGCGAACGAGCAGTACTTC.

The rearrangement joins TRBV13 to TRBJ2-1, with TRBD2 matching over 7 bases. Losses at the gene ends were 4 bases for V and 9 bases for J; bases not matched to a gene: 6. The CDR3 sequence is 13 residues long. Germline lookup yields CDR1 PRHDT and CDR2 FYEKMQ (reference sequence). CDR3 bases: TGTGCCAGCAGCTCCCTGGGGGGGGGTGAGCAGTTCTTC. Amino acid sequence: CASSSLGGGEQFF.

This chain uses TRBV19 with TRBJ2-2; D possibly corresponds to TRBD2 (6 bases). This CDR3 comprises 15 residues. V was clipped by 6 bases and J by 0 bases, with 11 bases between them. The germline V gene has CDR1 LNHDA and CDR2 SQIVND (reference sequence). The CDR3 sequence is CASSGSTANTGELFF. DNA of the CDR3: TGTGCCAGTAGCGGGAGCACCGCGAACACCGGGGAGCTGTTTTTT.

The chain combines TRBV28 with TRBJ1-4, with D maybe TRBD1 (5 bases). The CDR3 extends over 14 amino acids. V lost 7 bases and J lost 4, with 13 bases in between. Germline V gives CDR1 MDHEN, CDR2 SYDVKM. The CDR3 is CASTLRGGNEKLFF. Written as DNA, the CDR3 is TGTGCCAGCACCCTAAGGGGAGGTAATGAAAAACTGTTTTTT.

As DNA, the CDR3 is TGTGCCAGCAGCCCAGAAGGGACAGGGTTCCGCCAAGAGACCCAGTACTTC. Translated: CASSPEGTGFRQETQYF. The rearrangement joins TRBV5-4 to TRBJ2-5, with TRBD1 matching over 9 bases. The CDR3 extends over 17 amino acids. Germline V gene data show CDR1 as SGHNT and CDR2 as YYREEE (reference sequence). J lost 1 base, V lost 4 bases, and 11 bases had no gene match.

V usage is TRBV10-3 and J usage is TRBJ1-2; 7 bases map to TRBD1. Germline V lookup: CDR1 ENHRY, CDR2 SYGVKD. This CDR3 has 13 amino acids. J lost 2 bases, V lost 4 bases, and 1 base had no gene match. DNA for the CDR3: TGTGCCATCAGTGCGGGACAGAACTATGGCTACACCTTC. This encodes CAISAGQNYGYTF.

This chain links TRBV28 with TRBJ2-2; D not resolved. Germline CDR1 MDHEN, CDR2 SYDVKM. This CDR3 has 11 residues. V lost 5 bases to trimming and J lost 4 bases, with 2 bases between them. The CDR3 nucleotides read TGTGCCAGCAGTACCACCGGGGAGCTGTTTTTT. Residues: CASSTTGELFF.

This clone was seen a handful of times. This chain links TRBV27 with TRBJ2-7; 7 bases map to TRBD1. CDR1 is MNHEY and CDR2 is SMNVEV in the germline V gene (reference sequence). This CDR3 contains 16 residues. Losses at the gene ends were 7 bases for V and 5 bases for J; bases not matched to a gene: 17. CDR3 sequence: CASTKRGRLNRHEQYF. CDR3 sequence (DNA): TGTGCCAGCACAAAAAGGGGGCGGCTAAATAGGCACGAGCAGTACTTC.

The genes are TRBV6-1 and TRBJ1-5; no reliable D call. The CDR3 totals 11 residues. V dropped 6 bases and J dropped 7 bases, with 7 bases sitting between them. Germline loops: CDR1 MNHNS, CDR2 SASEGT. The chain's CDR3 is CASRLDQPQHF. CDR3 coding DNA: TGTGCCAGCAGGCTTGACCAGCCCCAGCATTTT.

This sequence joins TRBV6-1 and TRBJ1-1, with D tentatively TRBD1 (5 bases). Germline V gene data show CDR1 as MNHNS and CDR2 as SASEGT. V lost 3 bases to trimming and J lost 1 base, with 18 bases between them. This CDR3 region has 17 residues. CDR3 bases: TGTGCCAGCAGTGACGGGCAGTGGGGGGGACCGAACACTGAAGCTTTCTTT. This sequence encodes CASSDGQWGGPNTEAFF.

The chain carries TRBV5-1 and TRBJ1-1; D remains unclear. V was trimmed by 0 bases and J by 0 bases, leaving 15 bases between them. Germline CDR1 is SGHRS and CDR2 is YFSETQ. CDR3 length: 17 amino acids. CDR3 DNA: TGCGCCAGCAGCTTGGCGGTGCAGTCACGAATGAACACTGAAGCTTTCTTT. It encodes CASSLAVQSRMNTEAFF. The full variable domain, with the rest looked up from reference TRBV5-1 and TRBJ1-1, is KAGVTQTPRYLIKTRGQQVTLSCSPISGHRSVSWYQQTPGQGLQFLFEYFSETQRNKGNFPGRFSGRQFSNSRSEMNVSTLELGDSALYLCASSLAVQSRMNTEAFFGQGTRLTVV.

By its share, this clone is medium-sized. The CDR3 reads CASSRPRLAGNYEQYF. CDR3 bases: TGTGCCAGCAGCCGACCACGACTAGCGGGGAACTACGAGCAGTACTTC. V gene TRBV4-2 combines with J gene TRBJ2-7; 11 bases fit TRBD2. The J segment lost 3 bases and the V segment lost 4 bases, leaving 8 bases of the junction unmatched. This CDR3 is 16 amino acids long. Germline CDR1 LGHNA, CDR2 YNFKEQ.

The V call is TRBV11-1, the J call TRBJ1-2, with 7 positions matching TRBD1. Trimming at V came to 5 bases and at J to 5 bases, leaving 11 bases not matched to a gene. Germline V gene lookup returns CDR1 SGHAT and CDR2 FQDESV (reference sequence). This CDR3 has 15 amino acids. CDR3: CASSLHDRDEYGYTF. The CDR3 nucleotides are TGTGCCAGCAGCCTCCACGACAGGGATGAATATGGCTACACCTTC.

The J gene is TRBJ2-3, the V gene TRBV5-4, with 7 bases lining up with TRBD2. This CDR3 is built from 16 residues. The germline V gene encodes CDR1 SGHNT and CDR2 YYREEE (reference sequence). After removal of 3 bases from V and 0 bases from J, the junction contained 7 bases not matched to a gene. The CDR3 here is CASSWGGVGSTDTQYF. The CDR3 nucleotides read TGTGCCAGCAGCTGGGGGGGTGTTGGCAGCACAGATACGCAGTATTTT.

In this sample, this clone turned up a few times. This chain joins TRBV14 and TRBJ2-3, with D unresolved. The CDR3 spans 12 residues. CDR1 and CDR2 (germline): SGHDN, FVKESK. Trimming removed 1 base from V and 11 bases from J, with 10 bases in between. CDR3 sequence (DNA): TGTGCCAGCAGCCAAGTAGGCTGGGTGCAGTATTTT. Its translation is CASSQVGWVQYF.

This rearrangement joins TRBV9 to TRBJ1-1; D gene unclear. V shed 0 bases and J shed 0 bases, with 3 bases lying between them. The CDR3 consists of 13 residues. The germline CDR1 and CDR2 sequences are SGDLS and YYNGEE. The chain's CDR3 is CASSVAMNTEAFF. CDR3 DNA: TGTGCCAGCAGCGTAGCCATGAACACTGAAGCTTTCTTT.

CDR3 loop: CASSPTGAGETQYF. The CDR3 nucleotides read TGTGCCAGCAGTCCCACAGGGGCCGGGGAGACCCAGTACTTC. The V call is TRBV7-3, the J call TRBJ2-5; 7 bases align to TRBD1. The CDR3 is made up of 14 amino acids. V shed 6 bases, J shed 5 bases, and the junction held 9 bases outside the gene matches. CDR1 and CDR2 from the germline V gene are SGHTA and FQGTGA.